These T cell receptor beta chains were read from a single sample in a study of blood T cells in healthy people across ages. TCRdb recomputed calls from the 5' RACE reads with MiXCR, one row per CDR3 protein. The repertoire holds about 500,000 distinct CDR3 sequences, with under 30% as singletons. These data were also reused for a study on T cells of mothers and their children.

Specimen: blood. These TCRs come from a boy between 5 and 17 years old in good health. Both conserved end residues are trimmed from each CDR3. Each record gives: V gene, J gene, clone size, CDR3 protein. Part of the rows lack a size; the others show once, few, many or a class for expanded clones.

v_call: TRBV6-2/TRBV6-3
j_call: TRBJ2-1
clone_size: few
cdr3_aa: ASRGDSRQTRFDPYNEQF

v_call: TRBV6-1
j_call: TRBJ2-5
clone_size: NA
cdr3_aa: ASSEEGQGSPTSQETQY

v_call: TRBV25-1
j_call: TRBJ1-2
clone_size: few
cdr3_aa: ASSDGDGYT

v_call: TRBV13
j_call: TRBJ2-5
clone_size: few
cdr3_aa: ASSLVEGNQETQY

v_call: TRBV28
j_call: TRBJ1-2
clone_size: NA
cdr3_aa: ASSPPRPNYGYT

v_call: TRBV30
j_call: TRBJ2-2
clone_size: NA
cdr3_aa: AWKGSADTGELF

v_call: TRBV11-2
j_call: TRBJ1-3
clone_size: many
cdr3_aa: ASSPDRGGNTIY

v_call: TRBV6-5
j_call: TRBJ1-1
clone_size: NA
cdr3_aa: ASSYSMGRIAAEAF

v_call: TRBV28
j_call: TRBJ1-6
clone_size: NA
cdr3_aa: ASSSRQFYNSPLH

v_call: TRBV7-9
j_call: TRBJ1-4
clone_size: few
cdr3_aa: ASSLAGRDEKLF

v_call: TRBV12-3/TRBV12-4
j_call: TRBJ1-1
clone_size: NA
cdr3_aa: ASKMDRGLTEAF

v_call: TRBV6-5
j_call: TRBJ1-4
clone_size: NA
cdr3_aa: ASRMDGTTEKLF

v_call: TRBV28
j_call: TRBJ2-4
clone_size: few
cdr3_aa: ASSFGKNIQY

v_call: TRBV6-5
j_call: TRBJ2-5
clone_size: few
cdr3_aa: ASSYSGVTGAGETQY

v_call: TRBV25-1
j_call: TRBJ2-1
clone_size: NA
cdr3_aa: ASSGAGTINEQF

v_call: TRBV6-6
j_call: TRBJ2-7
clone_size: NA
cdr3_aa: ASSLAAGTPETYEQY

v_call: TRBV12-3/TRBV12-4
j_call: NA
clone_size: NA
cdr3_aa: ASGQKEETQY

v_call: TRBV7-2
j_call: TRBJ2-1
clone_size: few
cdr3_aa: ASSFETSSYNEQF

v_call: TRBV12-3/TRBV12-4
j_call: TRBJ2-7
clone_size: once
cdr3_aa: ASTATWMTSYEQY

v_call: TRBV27
j_call: TRBJ2-3
clone_size: NA
cdr3_aa: ASSSRLAYADTQY

v_call: TRBV4-3
j_call: TRBJ2-6
clone_size: NA
cdr3_aa: ASSQGTALHGANVLT

v_call: TRBV14
j_call: TRBJ2-5
clone_size: few
cdr3_aa: ASSHTGIQETQY

v_call: TRBV7-9
j_call: NA
clone_size: NA
cdr3_aa: ASSFSGGVSYDEQF

v_call: TRBV27
j_call: TRBJ2-7
clone_size: few
cdr3_aa: ASSFSANSYEQY

v_call: TRBV7-3
j_call: TRBJ2-1
clone_size: NA
cdr3_aa: ASSKTPGLAGGSSYNEQF

v_call: TRBV5-8
j_call: TRBJ2-3
clone_size: NA
cdr3_aa: ASSLALGHTADTQY

v_call: TRBV12-3/TRBV12-4
j_call: TRBJ2-3
clone_size: few
cdr3_aa: ASSLRHGDTQY

v_call: TRBV6-5
j_call: TRBJ2-1
clone_size: few
cdr3_aa: ASSYLTSGRGKSWNEQF

v_call: TRBV19
j_call: TRBJ2-7
clone_size: NA
cdr3_aa: ASSIFFGTQDYEQY

v_call: TRBV7-6
j_call: TRBJ2-1
clone_size: NA
cdr3_aa: ASSPRTGGIDEQF

v_call: TRBV11-1
j_call: TRBJ2-7
clone_size: many
cdr3_aa: ASSLTGHEQY

v_call: TRBV4-2
j_call: TRBJ2-3
clone_size: NA
cdr3_aa: ASSQEVATQY

v_call: TRBV28
j_call: TRBJ2-7
clone_size: NA
cdr3_aa: ASSPSRLAGYEQY

v_call: TRBV27
j_call: TRBJ2-1
clone_size: NA
cdr3_aa: ASSYFKLSPTASSYNEQF

v_call: TRBV12-3/TRBV12-4
j_call: TRBJ2-7
clone_size: few
cdr3_aa: ASSLGDSPRYEQY

v_call: TRBV20-1
j_call: TRBJ2-5
clone_size: NA
cdr3_aa: SASSPTLIVETQY

v_call: TRBV20-1
j_call: TRBJ2-5
clone_size: NA
cdr3_aa: SAPGGVETQY